This is a list of T cell receptor beta chains from one sample in a study of shared clonotypes between healthy human individuals. TCRdb keeps only in-frame clones here, not all; method: immunoSEQ multiplex PCR. The table shows a few hundred thousand clones, with under 80% occurring only once. The material sequenced was memory CD4+ T cells sorted from blood. The receptor source for this set is a man in his thirties or forties in good health. CDR3s include the opening cysteine and the closing phenylalanine or tryptophan. D genes are given only for firm matches. Clone size is shown for a subset of rows, as once, few, many or a class of expanded clone.

d_gene	v_gene	j_gene	abundance	CDR3nt	CDR3aa
NA	TRBV20-1	TRBJ2-1	few	TGCAGTGCTAGTTCGGGGGCTCGGTTCTTC	CSASSGARFF
TRBD1	TRBV7-3	TRBJ2-1	few	TGTGCCAGCAGCAAAGACAGGGGCACCTACAATGAGCAGTTCTTC	CASSKDRGTYNEQFF
NA	TRBV28	TRBJ1-3	NA	TGTGCCAGCAGTACCTCGGGAAACACCATATATTTT	CASSTSGNTIYF
TRBD1	TRBV5-6	TRBJ1-4	NA	TGTGCCAAGAGTCCGGGACAGCGACCAACTAATGAAAAACTGTTTTTT	CAKSPGQRPTNEKLFF
TRBD1	TRBV14	TRBJ2-7	NA	TGTGCCAGCAGCCAAAGCGTTGGACAGGACACCTACGAGCAGTACTTC	CASSQSVGQDTYEQYF
NA	TRBV2	TRBJ2-3	many	TGTGCCACTGGGCCCGGGCTAGACACAGATACGCAGTATTTT	CATGPGLDTDTQYF
NA	TRBV6-1	TRBJ2-6	NA	TGTGCCAGCAGTGAAGACAGCTCTGGGGCCAACGTCCTGACTTTC	CASSEDSSGANVLTF
NA	TRBV28	TRBJ2-4	NA	TGTGCCAGCAGTTTTGAGTATGGCAAAAACATTCAGTACTTC	CASSFEYGKNIQYF
TRBD2	TRBV19	TRBJ2-1	NA	TGTGCCAGTAGTATAGGACCGTTCCGAGTAGCGGGAGGGCCTGAGCAGTTCTTC	CASSIGPFRVAGGPEQFF
NA	TRBV18	TRBJ2-1	NA	TGTGCCAGCTCCCCGGAGTTCTACAATGAGCAGTTCTTC	CASSPEFYNEQFF
TRBD1	TRBV29-1	TRBJ2-7	NA	TGCAGCGTTGAAGATCCACAAGAGGGACAGGGGTTGTCCGAGCAGTACTTC	CSVEDPQEGQGLSEQYF
TRBD2	TRBV27	TRBJ2-7	NA	TGTGCCAGCAGTCCCTGGGGGGGCTCCTACGAGCAGTACTTC	CASSPWGGSYEQYF
NA	TRBV6-5	TRBJ1-1	once	TGTGCCAGCAGCCCTATACAGACGCGGGGCACTGAAGCTTTCTTT	CASSPIQTRGTEAFF
TRBD1	TRBV5-3	TRBJ1-2	NA	TGTGCCAGAAGCCACTTTCTGGACAGGGGCCATGGCTACACCTTC	CARSHFLDRGHGYTF
TRBD1	TRBV7-2	TRBJ2-1	few	TGTGCCAGCAGCTTAGTTCCAGGGGGACGTAATGAGCAGTTCTTC	CASSLVPGGRNEQFF
NA	TRBV5-1	TRBJ1-4	NA	TGCGCCAGCAGCCCGGGAGGACCTAATGAAAAACTGTTTTTT	CASSPGGPNEKLFF
NA	TRBV5-8	TRBJ1-5	NA	TGTGCCAGCAGCTTGGGGACCTGGGGGAGTCAGCCCCAGCATTTT	CASSLGTWGSQPQHF
NA	TRBV18	TRBJ2-3	NA	TGTGCCAGCTCACCACCGGGGGGGCCTATTATCACAGATACGCAGTATTTT	CASSPPGGPIITDTQYF
TRBD1	TRBV5-1	TRBJ2-6	NA	TGCGCCAGCAGCTTGGGAGCAGGGGGCAACTCTGGGGCCAACGTCCTGACTTTC	CASSLGAGGNSGANVLTF
NA	TRBV19	TRBJ1-5	NA	TGTGCCAGTAGTACCGGAATCGTTCAGCCCCAGCATTTT	CASSTGIVQPQHF
TRBD1	TRBV6-5	TRBJ1-3	NA	TGTGCCACCCAGTACCAGGGGGCGTCTGGAAACACCATATATTTT	CATQYQGASGNTIYF
NA	TRBV2	TRBJ1-2	few	TGTGCCAGCAGTGAAGAGGGCTACACCTTC	CASSEEGYTF
TRBD1	TRBV5-1	TRBJ1-1	NA	TGCGCCAGCAGCTTGGGCCTGACAGGGGGCTGGACTGAAGCTTTCTTT	CASSLGLTGGWTEAFF
TRBD2	TRBV5-1	TRBJ2-1	once	TGCGCCAGCAGCTTGGTAACTAGCGGGAGAGCTTATAATGAGCAGTTCTTC	CASSLVTSGRAYNEQFF
TRBD1	TRBV7-8	TRBJ1-2	NA	TGTGCCAGCAGCGTAGGGACAGGGGAAGGCTATGGCTACACCTTC	CASSVGTGEGYGYTF
TRBD2	TRBV30	TRBJ2-7	NA	TGTGCCTGGAACCCGGGACTAGCGGGAAGGTTGTACTTC	CAWNPGLAGRLYF
TRBD1	TRBV28	TRBJ1-2	NA	TGTGCCAGCGGGGGACAGGGAGTAGGATATGGCTACACCTTC	CASGGQGVGYGYTF
TRBD2	TRBV13	TRBJ2-5	NA	TGTGCCAGCAGCCCTCGACGCGGGAGACAAGAGACCCAGTACTTC	CASSPRRGRQETQYF
TRBD2	TRBV7-3	TRBJ2-3	NA	TGTGCCAGCAGCTTAGGACTAGCGGACACAGATACGCAGTATTTT	CASSLGLADTDTQYF
TRBD1	TRBV28	TRBJ1-4	NA	TGTGCCAGCAGTCCGTCCGGACAGGGGGAAGGCGAAAAACTGTTTTTT	CASSPSGQGEGEKLFF
TRBD1	TRBV6-6	TRBJ2-7	NA	TGTGCCAGCAGTTACTCTCCACAGGGGTACGAGCAGTACTTC	CASSYSPQGYEQYF
NA	TRBV7-2	TRBJ2-1	NA	TGTGCCAGCAGCTTAGGGGCAGGCATCAGTGAGCAGTTCTTC	CASSLGAGISEQFF
TRBD2	TRBV18	TRBJ2-3	few	TGTGCCAGCTCACCGCAGACTAGCGGCACAGATACGCAGTATTTT	CASSPQTSGTDTQYF
NA	TRBV7-9	TRBJ2-5	once	TGTGCCAGCAGCTTAAAGGATGTGGAGACCCAGTACTTC	CASSLKDVETQYF
NA	TRBV6-1	TRBJ2-3	once	TGTGCCAGCAGAGTCGGGGGGCGGACAGATACGCAGTATTTT	CASRVGGRTDTQYF
TRBD1	TRBV5-6	TRBJ2-3	NA	TGTGCCAGCAGCTCCCTGACAGGGAATGGCCCAGATACGCAGTATTTT	CASSSLTGNGPDTQYF
NA	TRBV5-1	TRBJ2-1	NA	TGCGCCAGCAGCTTGGGGGGGCGTCGGCAAGCCGGATACAATGAGCAGTTCTTC	CASSLGGRRQAGYNEQFF
TRBD1	TRBV5-1	TRBJ1-2	NA	TGCGCCAGCAGCTCCGGGACAGGGGGCGACTATGGCTACACCTTC	CASSSGTGGDYGYTF
NA	TRBV18	TRBJ2-5	NA	TGTGCCAGCTCACCCATAAGGGAAGAGACCCAGTACTTC	CASSPIREETQYF
NA	TRBV5-5	TRBJ1-3	NA	TGTGCCAGCAGCTTGTGGGAGGGTCAGAACACCATATATTTT	CASSLWEGQNTIYF
TRBD2	TRBV28	TRBJ2-7	few	TGTGCCAGCAGTGCTCTGACTAGCGGGTCGGTCTACGAGCAGTACTTC	CASSALTSGSVYEQYF
NA	TRBV6-1	TRBJ1-1	NA	TGTGCCAGCGGCGGGGCTCTGAACACTGAAGCTTTCTTT	CASGGALNTEAFF
NA	TRBV15	TRBJ2-6	NA	TGTGCCACCAGCAGAGATAGGGGGAGTGGGGCCAACGTCCTGACTTTC	CATSRDRGSGANVLTF
TRBD2	TRBV5-4	TRBJ2-3	NA	TGTGCCAGCACCCTGGCGGGGGGAATCGGCACAGATACGCAGTATTTT	CASTLAGGIGTDTQYF
NA	TRBV6-1	TRBJ2-5	NA	TGTGCCAGCAGTGAATCATTTACGGGGAAAGAGACCCAGTACTTC	CASSESFTGKETQYF
NA	TRBV12-5	TRBJ1-2	once	TGTGCTAGTGACCGAGATGGCTACACCTTC	CASDRDGYTF
NA	TRBV7-9	TRBJ2-3	NA	TGTGCCAGCAGCCGGGGAAGCCCTAGCACAGATACGCAGTATTTT	CASSRGSPSTDTQYF
NA	TRBV30	TRBJ1-1	NA	TGTGCCTGGGCAAGGAACACTGAAGCTTTCTTT	CAWARNTEAFF
NA	TRBV6-6	TRBJ2-7	NA	TGTGCCAGCAGTTACTCGGCCAATAAGTACTTC	CASSYSANKYF
NA	TRBV21-1	TRBJ1-6	NA	TGTGCCAGCAGCAAAGCATGGGTTGGACGGTCCTCACATTCACCCCTCCACTTT	CASSKAWVGRSSHSPLHF